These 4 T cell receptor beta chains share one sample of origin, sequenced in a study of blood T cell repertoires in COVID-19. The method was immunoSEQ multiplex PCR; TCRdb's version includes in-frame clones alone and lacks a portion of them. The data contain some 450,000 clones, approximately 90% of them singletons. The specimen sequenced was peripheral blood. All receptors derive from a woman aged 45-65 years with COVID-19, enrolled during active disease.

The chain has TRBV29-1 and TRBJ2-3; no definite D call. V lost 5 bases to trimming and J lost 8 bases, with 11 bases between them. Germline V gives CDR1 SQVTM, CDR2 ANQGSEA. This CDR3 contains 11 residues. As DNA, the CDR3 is TGCAGCGTTCCGCTCAGGCTTACGCAGTATTTT. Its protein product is CSVPLRLTQYF.

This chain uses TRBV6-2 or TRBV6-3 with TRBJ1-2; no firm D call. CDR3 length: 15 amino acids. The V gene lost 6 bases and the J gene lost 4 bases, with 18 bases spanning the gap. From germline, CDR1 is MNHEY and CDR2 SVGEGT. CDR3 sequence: CASSRLLGVIYGYTF. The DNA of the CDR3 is TGTGCCAGCAGCCGCCTTCTGGGCGTCATCTATGGCTACACCTTC.

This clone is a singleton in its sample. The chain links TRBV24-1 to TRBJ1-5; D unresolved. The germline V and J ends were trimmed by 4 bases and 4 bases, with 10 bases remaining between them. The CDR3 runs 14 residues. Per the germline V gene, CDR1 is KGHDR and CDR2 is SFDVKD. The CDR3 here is CATSERNRNQPQHF. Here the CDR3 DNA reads TGTGCCACCAGTGAGCGTAACAGAAATCAGCCCCAGCATTTT.

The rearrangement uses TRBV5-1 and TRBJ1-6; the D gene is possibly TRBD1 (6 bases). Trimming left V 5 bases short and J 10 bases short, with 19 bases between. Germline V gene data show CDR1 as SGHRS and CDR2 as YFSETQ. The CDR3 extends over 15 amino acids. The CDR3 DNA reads TGCGCCAGCAGTGCTGAACCCGACAGGATCTCACCCCTCCACTTT. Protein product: CASSAEPDRISPLHF.